A selection of T cell receptor beta chains follows, all from one sample in a study of early stage breast cancer tumors. This table comes from immunoSEQ multiplex PCR, and its TCRdb copy is limited to in-frame clones, with some not included. The table lists tens of thousands of clones, roughly four fifths of them singletons, with 10% in the top ten. Sequencing was carried out using breast tumor tissue. The receptors shown here come from a person under 45 with breast cancer. CDR3s leave out the opening cysteine and the closing phenylalanine or tryptophan. D genes are given only for firm matches.

j_call	v_call	d_call	cdr3_length	cdr3_aa
TRBJ2-7	TRBV6-5	-	10	ASSSPLREQY
TRBJ1-4	TRBV4-1	TRBD1	14	ASSPTSDRANEKLF
TRBJ2-2	TRBV29-1	-	12	SVALGEGTGELF
TRBJ1-2	TRBV29-1	-	13	SVEGLGGANYGYT
TRBJ1-2	TRBV6-1	-	11	ASSDGQRIGYT
TRBJ2-3	TRBV5-1	TRBD2	15	ASSLAVAGVGADTQY
TRBJ1-5	TRBV19	TRBD1	14	ASSIATGVYSQPQH
TRBJ1-2	TRBV4-2	-	13	ASSYPGRLNYGYT
TRBJ1-1	TRBV14	-	11	ASSQDMVVKAF
TRBJ1-3	TRBV5-1	-	12	ASSLSSRRNTIY
TRBJ2-7	TRBV7-3	-	10	ASSLTGREQY
TRBJ2-4	TRBV10-3	TRBD2	12	AISDDGRGNIQY
TRBJ2-1	TRBV6-1	-	13	ASSENAGSYNEQF
-	TRBV6-5	-	9	ASSLADEQY
TRBJ1-2	TRBV18	TRBD1	12	ASSYDRGNYGYT
TRBJ2-7	TRBV7-2	-	15	ASSLDRLGALSYEQY
TRBJ1-1	TRBV11-3	-	11	ASSRSENTEAF
TRBJ2-1	TRBV10-1	TRBD2	13	ASSEVAGGNNEQF
TRBJ2-7	TRBV18	-	11	ASSPPSVDEQY
TRBJ1-1	TRBV13	-	14	ASSLERVPLNTEAF
TRBJ2-7	TRBV5-1	TRBD2	14	ASSPHSSGSSYEQY
TRBJ2-7	TRBV6-4	-	9	AMRTVYEQY
TRBJ2-7	TRBV7-9	TRBD2	15	ASSSVGGLAGGREQY
TRBJ2-3	TRBV15	-	12	ATSRDRGGDTQY
TRBJ2-5	TRBV6-5	-	12	ASGLGTLQETQY
TRBJ2-1	TRBV5-4	TRBD2	14	ASSLGLADFYNEQF
TRBJ1-2	TRBV7-9	-	15	ASSLALGPEGRIVRT
TRBJ2-7	TRBV11-2	-	13	ASSHGAGNGYEQY
TRBJ2-7	TRBV5-4	-	11	ASSLYSSYEQY
TRBJ2-1	TRBV29-1	TRBD2	11	SVPGLAWVEQF
TRBJ1-2	TRBV6-5	-	13	ATARGPPVVYGYT
TRBJ2-1	TRBV29-1	TRBD1	14	SVSPRDRVPNNEQF
TRBJ2-5	TRBV7-3	TRBD1	13	ASSLRPGGQETQY
TRBJ1-1	TRBV7-3	-	13	ASSLSGGNSNEAF
TRBJ1-2	TRBV29-1	TRBD1	11	SVTGTGDFGYT
TRBJ1-2	TRBV19	-	12	ASSIVGDRLGYT
TRBJ1-1	TRBV10-3	TRBD1	12	AISEAQGVAEAF
TRBJ2-7	TRBV5-1	TRBD1	14	ASSVAGTGVLYEQY